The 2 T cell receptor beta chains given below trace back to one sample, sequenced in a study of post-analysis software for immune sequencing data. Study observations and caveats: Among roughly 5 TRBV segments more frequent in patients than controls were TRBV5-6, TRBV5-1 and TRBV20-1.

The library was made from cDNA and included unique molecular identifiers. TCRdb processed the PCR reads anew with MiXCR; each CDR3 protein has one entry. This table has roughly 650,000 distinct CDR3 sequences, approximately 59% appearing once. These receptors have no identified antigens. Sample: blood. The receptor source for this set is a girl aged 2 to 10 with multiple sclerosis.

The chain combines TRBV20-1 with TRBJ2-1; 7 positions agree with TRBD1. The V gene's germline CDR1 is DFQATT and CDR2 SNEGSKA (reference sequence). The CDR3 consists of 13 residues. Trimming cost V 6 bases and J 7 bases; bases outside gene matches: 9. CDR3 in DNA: TGCAGTGCCCCACAGGGGTGGAGGAATGAGCAGTTCTTC. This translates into CSAPQGWRNEQFF.

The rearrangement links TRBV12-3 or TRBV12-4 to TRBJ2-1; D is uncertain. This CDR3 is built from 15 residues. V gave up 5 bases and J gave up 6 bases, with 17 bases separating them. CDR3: CASSPLGSPRNEQFF. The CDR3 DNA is TGTGCCAGCAGTCCGCTAGGATCCCCGCGCAATGAGCAGTTCTTC.